The 15 T cell receptor beta chains below all came from one sample that was sequenced in a study of blood T cell repertoires in COVID-19 (dated by TCRdb to about 2020). Libraries were made using the immunoSEQ multiplex PCR assay. The table comes from immuneACCESS by way of TCRdb, which keeps in-frame sequences with V and J called. Part of the clones is missing from these tables; in studies checked, under half for an unresolved V gene and the rest for unknown reasons. This sample gives under 140,000 clones in total; approximately 80% of them show up just once. The ten most abundant clones make up approximately 15% of the sample. The sequenced sample consisted of peripheral blood. Receptors were obtained from a woman aged 60-70 years with acute or convalescent COVID-19.

V and J are TRBV2 and TRBJ1-1, with unresolved D. The CDR3 is 12 residues long. Germline CDR1 is SNHLY and CDR2 is FYNNEI. V was shortened by 6 bases and J by 4 bases, with 9 bases between the two germline ends. CDR3 loop: CASRAEATEAFF. CDR3 nucleotides: TGTGCCAGCAGGGCGGAGGCCACTGAAGCTTTCTTT.

The chain joins TRBV12-5 to TRBJ2-5; possible D gene TRBD1, 5 bases. CDR3 size: 11 residues. The V end was cut by 6 bases, the J end by 10 bases, with 12 bases between. Germline-derived CDR1 and CDR2 are LGHNT and FRNRAP. Written as DNA, the CDR3 is TGTGCTAGTGGCTATCAGGGCGGCCAGTACTTC. Protein: CASGYQGGQYF.

The V and J genes are TRBV11-2 and TRBJ1-4; D remains ambiguous. V was trimmed by 2 bases and J by 8 bases, leaving 12 bases between them. CDR1 and CDR2 (germline): SGHAT, FQNNGV. The CDR3 is made up of 14 amino acids. CDR3 in amino acids: CASSLFGAGEKLFF. The CDR3 region has the DNA TGTGCCAGCAGCTTATTTGGAGCCGGGGAAAAACTGTTTTTT.

The sample holds one count of this clone. The V call is TRBV19, the J call TRBJ2-2; D not certain. In germline, CDR1 is LNHDA, CDR2 SQIVND (reference sequence). V lost 6 bases and J lost 7, with 12 bases in between. The length of the CDR3 is 13 residues. CDR3 loop: CASSLPPHGELFF. For the CDR3, the DNA is TGTGCCAGTAGCCTTCCTCCACACGGGGAGCTGTTTTTT.

This clone appeared a single time. The chain combines TRBV13 with TRBJ2-7; D is uncertain. Per germline, CDR1 PRHDT and CDR2 FYEKMQ (reference sequence). The CDR3 is made up of 13 amino acids. Trimming shortened V by 3 bases and J by 2 bases, and 8 bases separated the two germline ends. CDR3 nucleotides: TGTGCCAGCAGCTTTCCAGGTACCTACGAGCAGTACTTC. Translated: CASSFPGTYEQYF.

The chain has TRBV9 and TRBJ2-5; D remains ambiguous. CDR1 SGDLS and CDR2 YYNGEE come from the germline V gene. Trimming stripped 1 base from V and 5 bases from J, with 9 bases between. The CDR3 is 13 residues long. CDR3 DNA sequence: TGTGCCAGCAGCGTAATGGGCCCTGAGACCCAGTACTTC. Its translation: CASSVMGPETQYF.

CDR3 nucleotides: TGTGCCAGTAGTATGGTCGGAGGGACCATCTATGGCTACACCTTC. As protein: CASSMVGGTIYGYTF. The chain uses TRBV19 and TRBJ1-2; D may be TRBD1 (5 bases). Germline values: CDR1 LNHDA, CDR2 SQIVND (reference sequence). The germline V and J ends were trimmed by 3 bases and 4 bases, with 15 bases remaining between them. This CDR3 is 15 amino acids long. The full variable domain, rest sourced from reference TRBV19 and TRBJ1-2, is DGGITQSPKYLFRKEGQNVTLSCEQNLNHDAMYWYRQDPGQGLRLIYYSQIVNDFQKGDIAEGYSVSREKKESFPLTVTSAQKNPTAFYLCASSMVGGTIYGYTFGSGTRLTVV.

The rearrangement links TRBV21-1 to TRBJ2-2; no check of the table's D call, TRBD1, against the DNA was made. TRBV21-1 is shown as a pseudogene. The CDR3 consists of 16 residues. CDR3 DNA: TGTGCCAGCAGGGTGAGGGGGACAGCTAACACCGGGGAGCTGTTTTTT. Amino acids: CASRVRGTANTGELFF.

DNA of the CDR3: TGTGCCTGGAGTGAATCAGGGAACACTGAAGCTTTCTTT. Translated, it gives CAWSESGNTEAFF. The chain joins TRBV30 to TRBJ1-1; D unresolved. Germline V gives CDR1 GTSNPN, CDR2 SVGIG (reference sequence). The CDR3 consists of 13 residues. Trimming left V 1 base short and J 1 base short, with 7 bases between.

The chain employs TRBV2 and TRBJ2-3; D gene uncertain. This CDR3 spans 12 amino acids. V lost 7 bases, J lost 2 bases, and 7 bases lay in between. CDR1 SNHLY and CDR2 FYNNEI come from the germline V gene. CDR3 protein: CASKEITDTQYF. CDR3 DNA: TGTGCCAGCAAAGAGATCACAGATACGCAGTATTTT.

The genes are TRBV5-1 and TRBJ2-5; tentative D call: TRBD1 (6 bases). The germline V gene encodes CDR1 SGHRS and CDR2 YFSETQ. CDR3 length: 16 residues. Trimming removed 0 bases from V and 10 bases from J, with 22 bases in between. CDR3 sequence (DNA): TGCGCCAGCAGCTTGGCCGTTACAGGGAGCCGGGACAACCAGTACTTC. Amino acid sequence: CASSLAVTGSRDNQYF.

The J gene is TRBJ1-2, the V gene TRBV6-5; TRBD1 matches at 8 bases. This CDR3 is 12 amino acids long. Losses at the gene ends were 6 bases for V and 9 bases for J; bases not matched to a gene: 6. Germline loops: CDR1 MNHEY, CDR2 SVGAGI. CDR3 nucleotide sequence: TGTGCCAGCAGGACTCGACAGGGGCGCTACACCTTC. Its translation is CASRTRQGRYTF.

This clone was recorded only once. The chain links TRBV15 to TRBJ2-5; TRBD2 matches at 8 bases. CDR1 and CDR2 from the germline V gene are LNHNV and YYDKDF (reference sequence). With V trimmed by 3 bases and J by 2 bases, 5 bases remained unmatched. The CDR3 sequence is 15 residues long. The CDR3 nucleotides read TGTGCCACCAGCAGGGTAGCGGGGCGTCAAGAGACCCAGTACTTC. This encodes CATSRVAGRQETQYF.

This clone was seen only a few times. J is TRBJ2-2 and V is TRBV9; 7 bases fit TRBD2. Germline lookup yields CDR1 SGDLS and CDR2 YYNGEE. The CDR3 length is 14 residues. With V trimmed by 2 bases and J by 7 bases, 5 bases remained unmatched. CDR3 sequence: CASSVEGEGGELFF. As DNA, the CDR3 is TGTGCCAGCAGCGTGGAAGGGGAGGGCGGGGAGCTGTTTTTT.

The rearrangement joins TRBV7-8 to TRBJ1-1; TRBD1 matches at 7 bases. Germline V gene data show CDR1 as SGHVS and CDR2 as FQNEAQ. This CDR3 region has 13 residues. V trimming: 4 bases; J trimming: 6 bases; junction bases outside the gene matches: 5. The CDR3 DNA follows: TGTGCCAGCAGCTGGGACAGCTTCGCTGAAGCTTTCTTT. It codes for CASSWDSFAEAFF.